The entry below gives a single TCR beta chain sequence along with its context. The data belong to a study of blood T cell repertoires in COVID-19. Produced via immunoSEQ multiplex PCR; TCRdb's table is partial and in-frame only. Of about 78,000 clones listed, around nine tenths are singletons. The CDR3 extends over 13 amino acids. Germline CDR1 is MNHEY and CDR2 is SVGEGT. With 4 bases clipped from V and 8 bases from J, the junction kept 4 bases outside the gene matches. The chain couples TRBV6-2 or TRBV6-3 to TRBJ2-4; 8 nucleotides match TRBD1. Sequenced: peripheral blood. The receptor was derived from a man aged 45-65 years with active or convalescent COVID-19. This chain's CDR3 is CASSFNRGDIQYF. The CDR3 DNA follows: TGTGCCAGCAGTTTTAACAGGGGGGACATTCAGTACTTC.